One and the same sample provided the 10 T cell receptor beta chains below, sequenced in a study of blood T cell repertoires in COVID-19. Clones were sequenced by immunoSEQ multiplex PCR, and TCRdb holds only the in-frame ones, with some missing. Seen here are 230,000 or so clones, approximately 92% observed once, and the top ten hold about 4.5%. The sample consisted of peripheral blood. These receptor sequences come from a middle-aged woman who had recovered from COVID-19.

This sequence joins TRBV1 and TRBJ2-1; the table's D call of TRBD1 was not tested on the DNA. TRBV1 is assigned pseudogene status. The CDR3 spans 16 residues. CDR3 coding DNA: TGCACCAGCATCCAACCCGACAGGGGCCCTTACAATGAGCAGTTCTTC. It is translated as CTSIQPDRGPYNEQFF.

The CDR3 DNA is TGTGCCAGCAGCAGAGGTCTAGCGATAGTTGAGCAGTTCTTC. Encoded protein: CASSRGLAIVEQFF. The genes are TRBV11-3 and TRBJ2-1; TRBD2 is a possible D gene (6 bases). CDR1 SGHNT and CDR2 YENEEA come from the germline V gene. The CDR3 sequence is 14 residues long. Trimming cost V 5 bases and J 9 bases, with 17 bases left between them.

This clone showed up just a few times. The chain uses TRBV20-1 and TRBJ2-1; D might be TRBD2 (8 bases). The germline gives CDR1 DFQATT, CDR2 SNEGSKA (reference sequence). Trimming shortened V by 3 bases and J by 9 bases, and 33 bases separated the two germline ends. The CDR3 contains 19 residues. In DNA form, the CDR3 reads TGCAGTGCTAGTCGACCGGGACAGCTTGATGGCGGGAGGACGGGTGAGCAGTTCTTC. Protein sequence: CSASRPGQLDGGRTGEQFF.

The chain is built from TRBV21-1 and TRBJ2-2; the table names TRBD2, a call not compared with the DNA. TRBV21-1 is termed a pseudogene. The CDR3 spans 16 residues. CDR3 amino acids: CASSNERGSATGELFF. As DNA, the CDR3 is TGTGCCAGCAGCAATGAGCGGGGTTCGGCCACCGGGGAGCTGTTTTTT.

A few counts support this clone. The chain employs TRBV4-1 and TRBJ1-4, with D possibly matching TRBD1 (6 bases). V lost 1 base, J lost 6 bases, and 24 bases lay in between. Germline CDR1 is MGHRA and CDR2 is YSYEKL. The CDR3 totals 19 residues. CDR3: CASSQVLLPSWGRDEKLFF. CDR3 in DNA: TGCGCCAGCAGCCAAGTACTCCTTCCCTCTTGGGGGCGGGATGAAAAACTGTTTTTT.

The chain uses TRBV28 and TRBJ1-2; D is ambiguous. CDR1 is MDHEN, CDR2 SYDVKM, per germline. CDR3 size: 11 residues. V was pared by 8 bases and J by 4 bases, with 8 bases between. In DNA form, the CDR3 reads TGTGCCAGCGGGAGTGGCTATGGCTACACCTTC. Protein sequence: CASGSGYGYTF.

The chain combines TRBV3-1 (or the pseudogene TRBV3-2) with TRBJ2-4; 10 nucleotides align to TRBD2. Germline-derived CDR1 and CDR2 are LGHDT and YNNKEL (reference sequence). V gave up 1 base and J gave up 5 bases; unmatched junction bases: 2. This CDR3 contains 15 residues. CDR3 in DNA: TGTGCCAGCAGCCAAGGAGCGGGGGGGCAAAACATTCAGTACTTC. Encoded protein: CASSQGAGGQNIQYF.

The chain recombines TRBV29-1 with TRBJ1-1; tentative D call: TRBD1 (6 bases). The CDR3 length is 12 residues. Per the germline V gene, CDR1 is SQVTM and CDR2 is ANQGSEA. Between the trimmed V and J ends, which lost 5 bases and 3 bases, there was a span of 10 bases. The CDR3 DNA is TGCAGCGTTCCCACAGGGTACACTGAAGCTTTCTTT. Protein sequence: CSVPTGYTEAFF.

The chain couples TRBV3-1 (or the pseudogene TRBV3-2) to TRBJ2-7, with TRBD1 as a possible D gene (6 bases). CDR3 size: 15 residues. Germline lookup yields CDR1 LGHDT and CDR2 YNNKEL (reference sequence). V was cut by 4 bases and J by 0 bases, with 13 bases left in between. This CDR3 reads CASSREAGASYEQYF. In DNA form, the CDR3 reads TGTGCCAGCAGCCGCGAAGCAGGGGCCTCCTACGAGCAGTACTTC.

The V call is TRBV5-6, the J call TRBJ2-4; 7 bases align to TRBD2. The CDR3 consists of 15 residues. The J segment lost 7 bases and the V segment lost 1 base, leaving 8 bases of the junction unmatched. The germline CDR1 and CDR2 sequences are SGHDT and YYEEEE. The CDR3 reads CASSLSGSGANIQYF. The CDR3 nucleotides are TGTGCCAGCAGCTTGTCGGGCAGCGGGGCGAACATTCAGTACTTC.